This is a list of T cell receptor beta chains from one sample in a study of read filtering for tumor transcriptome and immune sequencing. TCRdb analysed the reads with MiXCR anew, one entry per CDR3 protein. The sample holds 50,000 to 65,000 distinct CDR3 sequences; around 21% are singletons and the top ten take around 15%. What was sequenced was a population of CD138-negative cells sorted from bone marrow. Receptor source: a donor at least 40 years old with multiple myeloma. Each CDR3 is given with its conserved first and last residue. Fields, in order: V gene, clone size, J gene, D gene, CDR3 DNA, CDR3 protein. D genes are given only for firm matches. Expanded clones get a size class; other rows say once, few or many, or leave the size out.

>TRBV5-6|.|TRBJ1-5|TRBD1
TGTGCCAGCAGCCAAAGGACAGGGAGTAGCAATCAGCCCCAGCATTTT
CASSQRTGSSNQPQHF
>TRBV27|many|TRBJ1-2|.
TGTGCCAGCAGTAATCCCGGAGCAGGGATGTATGGCTACACCTTC
CASSNPGAGMYGYTF
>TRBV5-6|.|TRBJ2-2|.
TGTGCCAGCAGCTTTTCGGCCACCGGGGAGCTGTTTTTT
CASSFSATGELFF
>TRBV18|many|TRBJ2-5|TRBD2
TGTGCCAGCTCACCTGATCTGATGACTAGCGGAAAAGAGACCCAGTACTTC
CASSPDLMTSGKETQYF
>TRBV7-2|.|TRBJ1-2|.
TGTGCCAGCAGCTTACTTGCTGGGGATTATGGCTACACCTTC
CASSLLAGDYGYTF
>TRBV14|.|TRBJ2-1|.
TGTGCCAGCGGCTCACAGGGATACAATGGGCAGTTCTTC
CASGSQGYNGQFF
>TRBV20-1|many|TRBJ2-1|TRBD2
TGCAGTGCACGGCGGGGGGGCTCCTACAATGAGCAGTTCTTC
CSARRGGSYNEQFF
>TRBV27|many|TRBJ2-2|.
TGTGCCAGCAGTTTGTTCGGGGAGCTGTTTTTT
CASSLFGELFF
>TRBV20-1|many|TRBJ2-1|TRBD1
TGCAGTGCTAGTCAGGACAGGAGTTACAATGAGCAGTTCTTC
CSASQDRSYNEQFF
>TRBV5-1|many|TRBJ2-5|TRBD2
TGCGCCAGCAGCTTGGGAGGTAGCGGGAGAACCGGAGAGACCCAGTACTTC
CASSLGGSGRTGETQYF
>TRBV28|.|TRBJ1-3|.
TGTGCCAGCAGCCAACCGTCGGGGTTTGGAAACACCATATATTTT
CASSQPSGFGNTIYF
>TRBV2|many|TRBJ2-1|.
TGTGCCAGCAGTGTGGGTGGGAACTCCTACAATGAGCAGTTCTTC
CASSVGGNSYNEQFF
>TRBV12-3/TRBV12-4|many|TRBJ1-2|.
TGTGCCAGCAGTCAGGGTAATGGCTACACCTTC
CASSQGNGYTF
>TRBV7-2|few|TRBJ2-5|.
TGTGCCAGCAGCTTAGTTACTAGCCAAGAGACCCAGTACTTC
CASSLVTSQETQYF
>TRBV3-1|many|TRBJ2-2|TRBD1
TGTGCCAGCAGCCACGGATTTGACAGGGGCACCGGGGAGCTGTTTTTT
CASSHGFDRGTGELFF
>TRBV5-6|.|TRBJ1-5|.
TGTTCCAGCAGCTTGGCGTCAGGGGAAGTACGCCAGCCCCAGCATTTT
CSSSLASGEVRQPQHF
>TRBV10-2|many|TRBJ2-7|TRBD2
TGCGCCAGCAGTGTGACTAGCGGGAGGGCCGAGTACGAGCAGTACTTC
CASSVTSGRAEYEQYF
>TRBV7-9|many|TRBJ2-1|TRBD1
TGTGCCAGCAGCTCCGGGACAGGGCACAATGAGCAGTTCTTC
CASSSGTGHNEQFF
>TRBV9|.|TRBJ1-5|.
TGTGCCAGCAGCTCCCAAGGGGATTGGAGTCAGCCCCAGCATTTT
CASSSQGDWSQPQHF
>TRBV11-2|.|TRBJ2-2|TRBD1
TGTGCCAGCAGCTTGACAGGGACAACCGGGGAGCTGTTTTTT
CASSLTGTTGELFF
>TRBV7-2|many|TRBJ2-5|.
TGTGCCAGCAGCTCAGGACACCAGCCTTCCCAAGAGACCCAGTACTTC
CASSSGHQPSQETQYF
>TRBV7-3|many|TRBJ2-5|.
TGTGCCAGCAGCTTAAAGCCGGGAGTGAGTTATGAGACCCAGTACTTC
CASSLKPGVSYETQYF
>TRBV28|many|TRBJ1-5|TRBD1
TGTGCCAGCAGTTCAAGAGACAGGGCCCTCAATCAGCCCCAGCATTTT
CASSSRDRALNQPQHF
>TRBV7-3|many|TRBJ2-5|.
TGTGCCAGCAGCTTAACGTACGGAGAGACCCAGTACTTC
CASSLTYGETQYF
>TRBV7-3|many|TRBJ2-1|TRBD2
TGTGCCAGCAGCTTAGTCCCGGGACTAGCGGGAGACAATGAGCAGTTCTTC
CASSLVPGLAGDNEQFF
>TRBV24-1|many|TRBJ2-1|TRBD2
TGTGCCACCAGTGATACCGGGACTAGCGGGGGTAATGAGCAGTTCTTC
CATSDTGTSGGNEQFF
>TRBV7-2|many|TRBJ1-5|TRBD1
TGTGCCAGCAGCTTGGACAGGGGCACCAATCAGCCCCAGCATTTT
CASSLDRGTNQPQHF
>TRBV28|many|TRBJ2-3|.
TGTGCCAGCAGTTTCGTTGCGGGGACAGATACGCAGTATTTT
CASSFVAGTDTQYF
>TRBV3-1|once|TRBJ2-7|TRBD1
TGTGCCAGCAGCCAACAGGGGGCGTCCTACGAGCAGTACTTC
CASSQQGASYEQYF
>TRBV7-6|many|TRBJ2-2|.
TGTGCCAGCAGCTCCCCTCAGACCGGGTTGGGACCCGGGGAGCTGTTTTTT
CASSSPQTGLGPGELFF
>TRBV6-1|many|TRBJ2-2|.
TGTGCCAGCAGTGAGGCGGTGGCGCGGAGCGGGGAGCTGTTTTTT
CASSEAVARSGELFF
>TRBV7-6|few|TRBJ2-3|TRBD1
TGTGCCAGCAGCCTTGGGACAGGGGAGAGCACAGATACGCAGTATTTT
CASSLGTGESTDTQYF
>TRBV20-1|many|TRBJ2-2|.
TGCAGTGCTGGGAAGCGGAACACCGGGGAGCTGTTTTTT
CSAGKRNTGELFF
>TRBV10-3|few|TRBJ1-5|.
.
CATSSGQMNQPQHF
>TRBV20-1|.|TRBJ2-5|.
TGCAGTGCTATTTTAGTGCGGGAGACCCAGTACTTC
CSAILVRETQYF
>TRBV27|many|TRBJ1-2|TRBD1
TGTGCCAGCAGCCGGGGGGACAGGGGCTATGGCTACACCTTC
CASSRGDRGYGYTF
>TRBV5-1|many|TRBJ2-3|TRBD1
TGCGCCAGCGGGGAACAGGGGGGATCGACAGATACGCAGTATTTT
CASGEQGGSTDTQYF
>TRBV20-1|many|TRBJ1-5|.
TGCAGTGCTAGTTCCGGGGGCGCCGGGCAGCCCCAGCATTTT
CSASSGGAGQPQHF
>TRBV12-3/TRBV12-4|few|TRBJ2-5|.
TGTGCCAGCAACTATGGGATCCAAGAGACCCAGTACTTC
CASNYGIQETQYF
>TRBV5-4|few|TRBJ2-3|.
TGTGCCAGCAGCTTAAGGACAGGCACAGATACGCAGTATTTT
CASSLRTGTDTQYF
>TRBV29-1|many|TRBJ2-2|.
TGCAGCGTATTCGGAAGCACCGGGGAGCTGTTTTTT
CSVFGSTGELFF
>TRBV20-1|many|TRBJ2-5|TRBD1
TGCAGTGCTAGAGGGACAGGGAGGGAGACCCAGTACTTC
CSARGTGRETQYF